This TCR beta chain stems from a study of cytomegalovirus exposure and HLA in healthy donors. The V and J ends lost 9 bases and 3 bases, in that order; junction bases with no gene match: 15. The CDR3 covers 16 residues. Germline loops: CDR1 WNHNN, CDR2 SYGVQD (reference sequence). Points on this clone: Antigen: not known.

A multiplex PCR was run with 60 Vbeta primers and 13 Jbeta primers. Generated by immunoSEQ multiplex PCR, the TCRdb table keeps only in-frame clones and is missing some. The data show 110,000 to 150,000 clones, roughly 68% seen once. The study's findings and limits: Accurate prediction of HLA-A and HLA-B alleles (for most subjects) was reportedly achieved from TCR beta sequences. Later analysis found that TCR beta chains associated with HLA were more clonally expanded than other, equally common chains.

This clonotype originated in a man aged 55 to 70 in good health and CMV-seronegative. The source material was PBMCs. The chain links TRBV10-1 to TRBJ2-5, with 8 bases lining up with TRBD2. Written as DNA, the CDR3 is TGCGCCAGTTTTCCTCGCGCGCGGGAGGTTAAAGAGACCCAGTACTTC. This translates into CASFPRAREVKETQYF.